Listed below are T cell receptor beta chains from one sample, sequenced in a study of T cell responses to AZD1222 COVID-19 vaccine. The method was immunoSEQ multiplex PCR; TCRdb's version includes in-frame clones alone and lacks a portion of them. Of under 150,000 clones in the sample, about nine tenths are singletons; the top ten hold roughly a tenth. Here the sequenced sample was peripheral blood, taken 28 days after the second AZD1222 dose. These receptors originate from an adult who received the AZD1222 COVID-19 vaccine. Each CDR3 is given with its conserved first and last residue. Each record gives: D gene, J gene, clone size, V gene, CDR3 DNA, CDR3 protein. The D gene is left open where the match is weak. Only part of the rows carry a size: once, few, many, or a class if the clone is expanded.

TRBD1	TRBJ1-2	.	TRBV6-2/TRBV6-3	TGTGCCAGCAGCACACAGGGGGCGCGAGGCTACACCTTC	CASSTQGARGYTF
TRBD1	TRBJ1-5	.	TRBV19	TGTGCCAGTAGTAGGAGGCAGGGGGGCCTCAGTCAGCCCCAGCATTTT	CASSRRQGGLSQPQHF
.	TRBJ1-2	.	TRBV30	TGTGCCTGGAGTAGGGGTAGGGATGCTAACTATGGCTACACCTTC	CAWSRGRDANYGYTF
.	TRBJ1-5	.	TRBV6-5	TGTGCCAGCAGTACCGGGACCACCCAGCCCCAGCATTTT	CASSTGTTQPQHF
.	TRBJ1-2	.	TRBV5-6	TGTGCCAGCAGCTTGAAGGAAAGGGGATATGGCTACACCTTC	CASSLKERGYGYTF
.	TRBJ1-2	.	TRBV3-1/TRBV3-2	TGTGCCAGCAGCCAAGTGTTCATGGCCACTGGGAGCTACACCTTC	CASSQVFMATGSYTF
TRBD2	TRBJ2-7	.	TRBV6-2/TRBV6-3	TGTGCCAGCAGTTCGACTAGCCGTTTCTCCTACGAGCAGTACTTC	CASSSTSRFSYEQYF
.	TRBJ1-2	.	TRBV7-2	TGTGCCAGCAGCTTGGGGACGCTTTATGGCTACACCTTC	CASSLGTLYGYTF
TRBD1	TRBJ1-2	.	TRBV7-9	TGTGCCAGCAGCTTAGGTACACAGGGGATCTATGGCTACACCTTC	CASSLGTQGIYGYTF
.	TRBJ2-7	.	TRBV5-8	TGTGCCAGCAGCTTAGGCCTCTCGGGCGAGCAGTACTTC	CASSLGLSGEQYF
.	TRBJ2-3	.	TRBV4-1	TGCGCCAGCAGCCAAGGGAAAGGCGGACAGCCCACAGATACGCAGTATTTT	CASSQGKGGQPTDTQYF
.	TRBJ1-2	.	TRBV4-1	TGCGCCAGCAGCCAAGATGGAAGTGGGGGCTATGGCTACACCTTC	CASSQDGSGGYGYTF
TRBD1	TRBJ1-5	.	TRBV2	TGTGCCAGCAGTGACAGGGGGGGCAATCAGCCCCAGCATTTT	CASSDRGGNQPQHF
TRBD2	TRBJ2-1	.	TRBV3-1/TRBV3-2	TGTGCCAGCAGCTTCTTGGGGGAGGGTCCCAATGAGCAGTTCTTC	CASSFLGEGPNEQFF
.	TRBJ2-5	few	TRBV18	TGTGCCAGCTCACCGGGAGGGGGAGGTCAAGAGACCCAGTACTTC	CASSPGGGGQETQYF
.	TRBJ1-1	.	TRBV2	TGTGCCAGCAGTGAAGAGGGCAGGATGAACACTGAAGCTTTCTTT	CASSEEGRMNTEAFF
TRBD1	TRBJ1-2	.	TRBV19	TGTGCCAGTATCCCCGGCGACAGGGTTGCGTATGGCTACACCTTC	CASIPGDRVAYGYTF
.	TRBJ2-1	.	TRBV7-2	TGTGCCAGCAGCTTAGAACGCTTCTACAATGAGCAGTTCTTC	CASSLERFYNEQFF
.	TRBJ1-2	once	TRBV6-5	TGTGCCAGCAGTTACTCTTACGCTTCCAACTATGGCTACACCTTC	CASSYSYASNYGYTF
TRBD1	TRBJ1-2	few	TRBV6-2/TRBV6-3	TGTGCCAGCAGTGACGCTGGGACAGGGGGCAACTATGGCTACACCTTC	CASSDAGTGGNYGYTF
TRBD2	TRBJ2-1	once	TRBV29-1	TGCAGCGTTCGGCGGGGGGGGTACAATGAGCAGTTCTTC	CSVRRGGYNEQFF
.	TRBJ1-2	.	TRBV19	TGTGCCAGTAGTTACTTCCCGGGGGGCTCACCCTACTATGGCTACACCTTC	CASSYFPGGSPYYGYTF
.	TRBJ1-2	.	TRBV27	TGTGCCAGCAGTTTAGGGGAAGGGGGGAAAGGCTACACCTTC	CASSLGEGGKGYTF
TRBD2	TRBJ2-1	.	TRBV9	TGTGCCAGCAGCTTCGAACTAGCGGGGGAGTCGGCTGAGCAGTTCTTC	CASSFELAGESAEQFF
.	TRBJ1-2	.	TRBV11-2	TGTGCCAGCAGCTTAGACAGGGAGTATGGCTACACCTTC	CASSLDREYGYTF
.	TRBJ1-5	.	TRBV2	TGTGCCAGCAGTTTCGGCTTTAGTCAGCCCCAGCATTTT	CASSFGFSQPQHF
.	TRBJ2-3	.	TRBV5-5	TGTGCCAGCAGCTGGGGGGACCGAATCACAGATACGCAGTATTTT	CASSWGDRITDTQYF
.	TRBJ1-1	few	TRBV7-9	TGTGCCAGCAGCTTACTCATGACTAACACTGAAGCTTTCTTT	CASSLLMTNTEAFF